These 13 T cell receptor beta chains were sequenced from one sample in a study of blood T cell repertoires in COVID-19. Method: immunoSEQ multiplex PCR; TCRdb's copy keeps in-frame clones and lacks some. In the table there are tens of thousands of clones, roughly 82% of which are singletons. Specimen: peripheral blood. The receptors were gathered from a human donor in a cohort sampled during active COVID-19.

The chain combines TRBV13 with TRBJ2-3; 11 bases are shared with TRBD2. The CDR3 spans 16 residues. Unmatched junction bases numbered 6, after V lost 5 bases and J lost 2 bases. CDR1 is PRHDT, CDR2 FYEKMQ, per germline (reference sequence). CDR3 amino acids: CASSPRLAGLTDTQYF. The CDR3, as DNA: TGTGCCAGCAGCCCTAGACTAGCGGGGCTCACAGATACGCAGTATTTT. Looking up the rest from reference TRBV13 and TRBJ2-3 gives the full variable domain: AAGVIQSPRHLIKEKRETATLKCYPIPRHDTVYWYQQGPGQDPQFLISFYEKMQSDKGSIPDRFSAQQFSDYHSELNMSSLELGDSALYFCASSPRLAGLTDTQYFGPGTRLTVL.

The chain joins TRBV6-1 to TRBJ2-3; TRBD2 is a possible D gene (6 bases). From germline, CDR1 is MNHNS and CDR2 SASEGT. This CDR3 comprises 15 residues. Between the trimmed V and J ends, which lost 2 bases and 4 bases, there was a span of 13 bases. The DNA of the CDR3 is TGTGCCAGCAGTGAAAACGGGAGAAGGGCAGATACGCAGTATTTT. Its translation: CASSENGRRADTQYF.

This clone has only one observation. The CDR3 bases are TGTGCCAGCAGAGGGGGTCCGCCGAATGAAAAACTGTTTTTT. It is translated as CASRGGPPNEKLFF. This chain links TRBV11-3 with TRBJ1-4; maybe TRBD1 (6 bases). Trimming removed 6 bases at V and 5 bases at J, with 13 bases between. The CDR3 covers 14 residues. CDR1 and CDR2 from the germline V gene are SGHNT and YENEEA.

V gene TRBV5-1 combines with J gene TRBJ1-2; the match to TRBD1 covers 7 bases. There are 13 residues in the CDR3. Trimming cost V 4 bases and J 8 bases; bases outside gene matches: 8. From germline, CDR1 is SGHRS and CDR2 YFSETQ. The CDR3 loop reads CASSETGTAGYTF. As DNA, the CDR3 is TGCGCCAGCAGCGAGACAGGGACCGCAGGCTACACCTTC.

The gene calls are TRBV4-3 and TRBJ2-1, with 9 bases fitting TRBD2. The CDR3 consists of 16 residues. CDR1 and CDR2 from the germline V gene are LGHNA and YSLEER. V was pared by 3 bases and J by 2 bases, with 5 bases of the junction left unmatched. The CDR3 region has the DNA TGCGCCAGCAGCCAGAGATGGACTAGCGCCTACAATGAGCAGTTCTTC. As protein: CASSQRWTSAYNEQFF.

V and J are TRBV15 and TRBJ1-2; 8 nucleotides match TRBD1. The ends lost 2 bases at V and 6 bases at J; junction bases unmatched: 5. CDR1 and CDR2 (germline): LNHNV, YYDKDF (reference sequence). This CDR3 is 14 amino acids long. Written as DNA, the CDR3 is TGTGCCACCAGCAGAAGGACGACAGGGGATGGCTACACCTTC. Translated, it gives CATSRRTTGDGYTF.

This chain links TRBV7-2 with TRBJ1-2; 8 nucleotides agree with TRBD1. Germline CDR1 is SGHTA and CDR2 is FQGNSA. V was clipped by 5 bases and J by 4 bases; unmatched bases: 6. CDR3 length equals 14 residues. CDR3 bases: TGTGCCAGCAGCAGTGGACAGGGCGGCTATGGCTACACCTTC. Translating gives CASSSGQGGYGYTF.

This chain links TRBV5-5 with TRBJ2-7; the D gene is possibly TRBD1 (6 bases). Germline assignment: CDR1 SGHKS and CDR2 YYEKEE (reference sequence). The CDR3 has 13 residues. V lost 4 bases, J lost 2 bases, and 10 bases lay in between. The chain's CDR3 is CASSAGQTYEQYF. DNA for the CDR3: TGTGCCAGCAGCGCCGGACAGACCTACGAGCAGTACTTC.

The CDR3 nucleotides read TGTGCCAGCAGTTCTCGAAGGACGACTAGCGGGGCCTCCTACGAGCAGTACTTC. Amino acid sequence: CASSSRRTTSGASYEQYF. This rearrangement joins TRBV7-9 to TRBJ2-7, with 11 bases fitting TRBD2. The CDR3 is made up of 18 amino acids. Per the germline V gene, CDR1 is SEHNR and CDR2 is FQNEAQ (reference sequence). V gave up 6 bases and J gave up 0 bases; unmatched junction bases: 13.

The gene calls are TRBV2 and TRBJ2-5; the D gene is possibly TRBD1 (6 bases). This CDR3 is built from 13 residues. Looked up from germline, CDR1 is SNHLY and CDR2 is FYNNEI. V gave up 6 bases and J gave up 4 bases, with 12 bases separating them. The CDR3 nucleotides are TGTGCCAGCAGCTACATAGGGGGAGAGACCCAGTACTTC. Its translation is CASSYIGGETQYF.

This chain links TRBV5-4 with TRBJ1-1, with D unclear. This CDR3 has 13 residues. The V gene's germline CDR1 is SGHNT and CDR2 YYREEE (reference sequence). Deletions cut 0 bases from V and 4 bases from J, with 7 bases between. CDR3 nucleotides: TGTGCCAGCAGCTTGGAACAGTCCACTGAAGCTTTCTTT. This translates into CASSLEQSTEAFF.

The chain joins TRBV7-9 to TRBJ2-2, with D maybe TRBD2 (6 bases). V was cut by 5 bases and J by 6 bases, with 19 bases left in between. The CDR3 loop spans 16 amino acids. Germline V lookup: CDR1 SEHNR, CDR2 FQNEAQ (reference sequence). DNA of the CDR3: TGTGCCAGCAGCCCGGCGAACGGGAGAGGGTCCGGGGAGCTGTTTTTT. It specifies CASSPANGRGSGELFF.

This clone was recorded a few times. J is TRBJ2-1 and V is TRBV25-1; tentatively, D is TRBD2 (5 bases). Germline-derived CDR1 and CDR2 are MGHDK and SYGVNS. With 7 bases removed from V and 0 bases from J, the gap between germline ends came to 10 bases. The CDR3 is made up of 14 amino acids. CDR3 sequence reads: CASTQGGSYNEQFF. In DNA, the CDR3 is TGTGCCAGCACCCAAGGAGGCTCCTACAATGAGCAGTTCTTC.